Each of the 14 T cell receptor beta chains below was sequenced from the same sample in a study of Ad26.COV2.S vaccination and SARS-CoV-2 variants. Treatment denoted: 19 received Ad26.COV2.S at low or high dose, single or two shots; about five received placebo; per-sample allocation not given. On day 63 after the first injection, vaccine and placebo recipients gave samples. TCRdb keeps only in-frame clones here, not all; method: immunoSEQ multiplex PCR. The sample comprises under 250,000 clones, about 83% of which are singletons, and 2.9% rests with the top ten. This sample comprised peripheral blood, obtained in a trial of Ad26.COV2.S vaccine versus placebo. Every receptor here comes from a person aged 18 to 59 who received the Ad26.COV2.S COVID-19 vaccine or a placebo.

V usage is TRBV27 and J usage is TRBJ1-5; D remains ambiguous. This CDR3 spans 14 amino acids. In germline, CDR1 is MNHEY, CDR2 SMNVEV (reference sequence). Deletions cut 7 bases from V and 7 bases from J, with 17 bases between. CDR3 DNA sequence: TGTGCCAGCAAAAGCCTTTTGGCACCCCAGCCCCAGCATTTT. Translation gives CASKSLLAPQPQHF.

This sequence joins TRBV6-2 or TRBV6-3 and TRBJ2-2, with a tentative D call TRBD2 (6 bases). Trimming left V 3 bases short and J 6 bases short, with 11 bases between. Germline CDR1 is MNHEY and CDR2 is SVGEGT. CDR3 size: 14 residues. The CDR3 loop is CASSYRLGAGELFF. CDR3 nucleotides: TGTGCCAGCAGTTATAGACTAGGGGCCGGGGAGCTGTTTTTT.

This chain joins TRBV19 and TRBJ2-7; maybe TRBD2 (6 bases). CDR3 size: 14 residues. Germline V lookup: CDR1 LNHDA, CDR2 SQIVND (reference sequence). The V and J ends lost 8 bases and 3 bases respectively, with 17 bases between them. The CDR3 bases are TGTGCCAGTGCACCAGGAGGCGGGAACTACGAGCAGTACTTC. Protein product: CASAPGGGNYEQYF.

This clone has only one observation. The CDR3 reads CSVEDVVLGGYGYTF. The CDR3 region has the DNA TGCAGCGTTGAAGATGTGGTTTTAGGAGGGTATGGCTACACCTTC. V gene TRBV29-1 combines with J gene TRBJ1-2; D call uncertain. Germline CDR1 is SQVTM and CDR2 is ANQGSEA. The CDR3 has 15 residues. Trimming shortened V by 0 bases and J by 5 bases, and 16 bases separated the two germline ends.

V and J are TRBV12-2 and TRBJ1-5. TRBV12-2 counts as a pseudogene. CDR3 length: 16 amino acids. The CDR3 spells CASRESRGRCNQPQHF. CDR3 DNA sequence: TGTGCAAGTCGCGAGAGCCGGGGCAGGTGCAATCAGCCCCAGCATTTT.

The chain combines TRBV18 with TRBJ2-4; D assignment may be TRBD1 or TRBD2 (5 bases each). In germline, CDR1 is KGHSH, CDR2 LQKENI. V lost 1 base and J lost 3, with 16 bases in between. The CDR3 is 17 amino acids. The CDR3 loop is CASSPLGPQRGKNIQYF. CDR3 DNA sequence: TGTGCCAGCTCACCACTCGGTCCACAGAGGGGCAAAAACATTCAGTACTTC. The complete variable domain, with remaining parts taken from reference TRBV18 and TRBJ2-4, reads NAGVMQNPRHLVRRRGQEARLRCSPMKGHSHVYWYRQLPEEGLKFMVYLQKENIIDESGMPKERFSAEFPKEGPSILRIQQVVRGDSAAYFCASSPLGPQRGKNIQYFGAGTRLSVL.

The V call is TRBV12-3 or TRBV12-4, the J call TRBJ1-5; possible D gene TRBD1, 5 bases. The CDR3 covers 11 residues. The ends were cut back, 4 bases at V and 9 bases at J, with 7 bases in the middle. CDR3 residues: CASSSGGPQHF. CDR3 coding DNA: TGTGCCAGCAGTTCCGGGGGGCCCCAGCATTTT.

The chain uses TRBV6-2 or TRBV6-3 and TRBJ1-1; TRBD1 matches 7 bases. Germline-derived CDR1 and CDR2 are MNHEY and SVGEGT. J was trimmed by 9 bases and V by 3 bases; bases with no gene match: 13. CDR3 length: 15 amino acids. The CDR3 DNA reads as TGTGCCAGCAGTTATCCCGTACCCCAGGGACAGCAAGCTTTCTTT. As protein: CASSYPVPQGQQAFF.

This clone has only a few counts. The CDR3 protein is CASSYRRTNQPQHF. The DNA of the CDR3 is TGTGCCAGCAGTTACAGGCGGACTAATCAGCCCCAGCATTTT. The chain couples TRBV6-6 to TRBJ1-5, with D uncertain. Germline assignment: CDR1 MNHNY and CDR2 SVGAGI (reference sequence). The CDR3 runs 14 residues. Trimming cost V 2 bases and J 4 bases, with 9 bases left between them.

J is TRBJ1-1 and V is TRBV6-5; D unclear. The CDR3 loop spans 14 amino acids. Trimming stripped 7 bases from V and 1 base from J, with 13 bases between. Germline V gene data show CDR1 as MNHEY and CDR2 as SVGAGI. The chain's CDR3 is CASIGGKTNTEAFF. In nucleotides, the CDR3 is TGTGCCAGCATAGGAGGAAAAACGAACACTGAAGCTTTCTTT.

This rearrangement joins TRBV2 to TRBJ2-7; a weak D match, TRBD2 (5 bases). The CDR3 consists of 13 residues. V lost 8 bases to trimming and J lost 5 bases, with 16 bases between them. Germline V gene data show CDR1 as SNHLY and CDR2 as FYNNEI. The CDR3 spells CASVMRVGHEQYF. In DNA form, the CDR3 reads TGTGCCAGCGTCATGAGGGTTGGACACGAGCAGTACTTC.

The chain links TRBV9 to TRBJ2-5, with D hard to call. Trimming removed 0 bases from V and 4 bases from J, with 10 bases in between. The CDR3 runs to 14 residues. Germline CDR1 is SGDLS and CDR2 is YYNGEE. The CDR3 DNA reads TGTGCCAGCAGCGTAGGGACGACCAGAGAGACCCAGTACTTC. It encodes CASSVGTTRETQYF. Full variable domain (remainder filled in from reference TRBV9 and TRBJ2-5): DSGVTQTPKHLITATGQRVTLRCSPRSGDLSVYWYQQSLDQGLQFLIQYYNGEERAKGNILERFSAQQFPDLHSELNLSSLELGDSALYFCASSVGTTRETQYFGPGTRLLVL.

V gene TRBV6-2 or TRBV6-3 combines with J gene TRBJ2-2; D ambiguous. The CDR3 covers 16 residues. V was shortened by 1 base and J by 1 base, with 10 bases between the two germline ends. Looked up from germline, CDR1 is MNHEY and CDR2 is SVGEGT. CDR3: CASSYYNYRNTGELFF. The CDR3 DNA reads as TGTGCCAGCAGTTACTATAACTATAGGAACACCGGGGAGCTGTTTTTT.

The rearrangement uses TRBV11-2 and TRBJ1-2, with D hard to call. The CDR3 spans 13 residues. Germline V gives CDR1 SGHAT, CDR2 FQNNGV. Trimming took 0 bases from V and 5 from J, leaving 7 bases between them. The CDR3 region has the DNA TGTGCCAGCAGCTTAGACCAGGTTTATGGCTACACCTTC. It is translated as CASSLDQVYGYTF.